The next 3 T cell receptor beta chains were all read from a single sample in a study of early T cells in non-severe SARS-CoV-2 infection. Via MiXCR, TCRdb re-called the 5' RACE reads, giving one row per CDR3 protein. The profile covers 100,000 to 150,000 distinct CDR3 sequences, with 15% appearing a single time and about a fifth taken by the ten largest. Sample: whole blood. The receptors derive from an adult who was a healthcare worker with PCR-confirmed SARS-CoV-2 infection or an uninfected control (not recorded which).

This sequence joins TRBV18 and TRBJ1-5; D uncertain. The CDR3 spans 15 residues. Germline loops: CDR1 KGHSH, CDR2 LQKENI. Trimming removed 3 bases from V and 0 bases from J, with 9 bases in between. The CDR3 spells CASSPLGNSNQPQHF. The CDR3 region has the DNA TGTGCCAGCTCACCTCTGGGGAATAGCAATCAGCCCCAGCATTTT.

This clonotype was seen a handful of times. The rearrangement uses TRBV4-2 and TRBJ2-3; no clear D gene. The CDR3 is 12 amino acids. Trimming removed 0 bases at V and 6 bases at J, with 4 bases between. Germline CDR1 LGHNA, CDR2 YNFKEQ. CDR3 coding DNA: TGTGCCAGCAGCCAAGAATTCGATACGCAGTATTTT. This sequence encodes CASSQEFDTQYF.

The V and J genes are TRBV10-3 and TRBJ2-3; a possible D gene is TRBD2 (6 bases). V lost 11 bases to trimming and J lost 0 bases, with 15 bases between them. This CDR3 has 14 amino acids. Germline assignment: CDR1 ENHRY and CDR2 SYGVKD. The CDR3 spells CAAGTPSSTDTQYF. The CDR3 DNA is TGTGCCGCTGGGACTCCTTCTAGCACAGATACGCAGTATTTT.